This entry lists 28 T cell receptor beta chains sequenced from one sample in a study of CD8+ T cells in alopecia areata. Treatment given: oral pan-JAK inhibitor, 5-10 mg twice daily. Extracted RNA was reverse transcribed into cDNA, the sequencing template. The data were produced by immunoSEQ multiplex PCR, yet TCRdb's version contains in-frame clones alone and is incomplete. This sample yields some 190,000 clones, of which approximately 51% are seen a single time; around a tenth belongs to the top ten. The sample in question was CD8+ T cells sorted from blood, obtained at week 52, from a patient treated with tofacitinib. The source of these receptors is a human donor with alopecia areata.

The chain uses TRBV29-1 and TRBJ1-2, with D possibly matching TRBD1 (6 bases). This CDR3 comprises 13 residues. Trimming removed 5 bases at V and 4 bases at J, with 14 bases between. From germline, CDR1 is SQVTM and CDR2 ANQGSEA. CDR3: CSVPQGPSYGYTF. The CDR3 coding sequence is TGCAGCGTTCCGCAGGGGCCTTCCTATGGCTACACCTTC.

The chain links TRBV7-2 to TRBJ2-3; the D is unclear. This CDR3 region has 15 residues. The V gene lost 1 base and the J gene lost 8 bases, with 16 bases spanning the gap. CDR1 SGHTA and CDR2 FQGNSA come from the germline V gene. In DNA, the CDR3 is TGTGCCAGCAGCTTAGGACGGGCGGCCCCCGGTACGCAGTATTTT. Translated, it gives CASSLGRAAPGTQYF.

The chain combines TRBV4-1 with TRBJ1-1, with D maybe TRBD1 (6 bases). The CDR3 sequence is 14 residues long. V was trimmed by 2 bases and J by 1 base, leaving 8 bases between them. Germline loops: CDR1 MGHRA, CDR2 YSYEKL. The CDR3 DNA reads TGCGCCAGCAGCCAACTACAGGGGAACACTGAAGCTTTCTTT. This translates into CASSQLQGNTEAFF.

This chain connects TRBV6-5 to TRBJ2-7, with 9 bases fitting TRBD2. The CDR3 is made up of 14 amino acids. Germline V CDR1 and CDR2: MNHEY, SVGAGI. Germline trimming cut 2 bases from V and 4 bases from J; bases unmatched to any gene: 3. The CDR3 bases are TGTGCCAGCAGTTACGGGCGGGGGGGATACGAGCAGTACTTC. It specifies CASSYGRGGYEQYF.

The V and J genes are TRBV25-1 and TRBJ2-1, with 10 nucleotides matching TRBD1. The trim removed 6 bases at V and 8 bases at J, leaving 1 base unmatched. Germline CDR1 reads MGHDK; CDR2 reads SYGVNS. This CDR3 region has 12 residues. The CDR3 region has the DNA TGTGCCAGCAGAGACAGGGGGCATGAGCAGTTCTTC. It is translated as CASRDRGHEQFF.

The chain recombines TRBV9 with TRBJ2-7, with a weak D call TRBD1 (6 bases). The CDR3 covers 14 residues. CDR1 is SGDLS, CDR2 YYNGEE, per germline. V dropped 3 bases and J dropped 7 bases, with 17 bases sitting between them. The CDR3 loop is CASSAGDTEGEQYF. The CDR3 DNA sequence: TGTGCCAGCAGCGCCGGGGACACCGAAGGAGAGCAGTACTTC.

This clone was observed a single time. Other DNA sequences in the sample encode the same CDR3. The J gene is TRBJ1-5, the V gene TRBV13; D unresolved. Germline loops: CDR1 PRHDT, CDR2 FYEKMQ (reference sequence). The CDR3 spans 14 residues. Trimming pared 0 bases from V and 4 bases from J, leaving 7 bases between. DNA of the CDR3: TGTGCCAGCAGCTTAGGACAGAGTAATCAGCCCCAGCATTTT. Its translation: CASSLGQSNQPQHF.

The chain's CDR3 is CASSPPGDTEAFF. CDR3 DNA: TGTGCCAGCAGCCCCCCTGGGGACACTGAAGCTTTCTTT. The rearrangement links TRBV5-4 to TRBJ1-1; D is unresolved. V was cut by 4 bases and J by 3 bases, with 10 bases left in between. The CDR3 is made up of 13 amino acids. Germline assignment: CDR1 SGHNT and CDR2 YYREEE (reference sequence).

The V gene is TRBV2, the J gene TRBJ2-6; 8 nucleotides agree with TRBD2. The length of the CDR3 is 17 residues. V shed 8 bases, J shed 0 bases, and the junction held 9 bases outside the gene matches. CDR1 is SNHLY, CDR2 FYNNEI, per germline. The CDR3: CASVILAESSGANVLTF. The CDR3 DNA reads TGTGCCAGCGTGATACTAGCGGAATCCTCTGGGGCCAACGTCCTGACTTTC.

The chain's CDR3 is CSVEEESGYTF. The DNA for the CDR3 is TGCAGCGTGGAGGAGGAATCGGGCTACACCTTC. The V gene is TRBV29-1, the J gene TRBJ1-2; D call uncertain. The V gene's germline CDR1 is SQVTM and CDR2 ANQGSEA. Trimming took 6 bases from V and 8 from J, leaving 13 bases between them. The CDR3 is 11 amino acids.

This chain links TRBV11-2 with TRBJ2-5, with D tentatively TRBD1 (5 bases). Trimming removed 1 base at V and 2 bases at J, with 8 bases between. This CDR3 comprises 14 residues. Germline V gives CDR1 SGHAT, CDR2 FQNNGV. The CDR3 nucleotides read TGTGCCAGCAGCTTAGGACAGAGACAAGAGACCCAGTACTTC. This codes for CASSLGQRQETQYF. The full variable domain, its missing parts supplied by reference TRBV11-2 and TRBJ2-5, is EAGVAQSPRYKIIEKRQSVAFWCNPISGHATLYWYQQILGQGPKLLIQFQNNGVVDDSQLPKDRFSAERLKGVDSTLKIQPAKLEDSAVYLCASSLGQRQETQYFGPGTRLLVL.

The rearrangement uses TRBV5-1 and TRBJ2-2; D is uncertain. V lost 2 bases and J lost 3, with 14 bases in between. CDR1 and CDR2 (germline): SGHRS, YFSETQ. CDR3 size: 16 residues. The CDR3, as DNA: TGCGCCAGCAGCTTCGAGGATCCACGGGACACCGGGGAGCTGTTTTTT. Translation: CASSFEDPRDTGELFF.

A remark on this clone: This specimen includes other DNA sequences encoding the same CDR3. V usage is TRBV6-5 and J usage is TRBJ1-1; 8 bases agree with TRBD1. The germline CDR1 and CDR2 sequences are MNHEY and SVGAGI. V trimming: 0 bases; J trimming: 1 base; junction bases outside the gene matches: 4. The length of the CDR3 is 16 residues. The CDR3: CASSYSLDRGNTEAFF. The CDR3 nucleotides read TGTGCCAGCAGTTACTCATTAGACAGGGGGAACACTGAAGCTTTCTTT.

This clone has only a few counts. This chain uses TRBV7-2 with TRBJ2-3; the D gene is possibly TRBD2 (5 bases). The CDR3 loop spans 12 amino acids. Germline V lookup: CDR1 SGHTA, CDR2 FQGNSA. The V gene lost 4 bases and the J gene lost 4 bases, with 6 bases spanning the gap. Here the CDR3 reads CASSSGADTQYF. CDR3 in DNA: TGTGCCAGCAGCTCCGGGGCAGATACGCAGTATTTT.

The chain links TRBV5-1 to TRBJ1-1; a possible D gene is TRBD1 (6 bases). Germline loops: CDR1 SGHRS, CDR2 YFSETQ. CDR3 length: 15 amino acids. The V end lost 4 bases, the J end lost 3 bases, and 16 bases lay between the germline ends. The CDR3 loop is CASSPETGLDTEAFF. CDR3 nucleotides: TGCGCCAGCAGCCCGGAGACAGGCTTGGACACTGAAGCTTTCTTT. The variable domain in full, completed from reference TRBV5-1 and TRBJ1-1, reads KAGVTQTPRYLIKTRGQQVTLSCSPISGHRSVSWYQQTPGQGLQFLFEYFSETQRNKGNFPGRFSGRQFSNSRSEMNVSTLELGDSALYLCASSPETGLDTEAFFGQGTRLTVV.

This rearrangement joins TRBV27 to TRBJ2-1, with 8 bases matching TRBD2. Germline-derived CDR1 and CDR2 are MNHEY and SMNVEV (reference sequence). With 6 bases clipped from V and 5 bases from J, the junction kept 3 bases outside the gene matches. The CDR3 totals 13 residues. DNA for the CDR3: TGTGCCAGCAGGACTAGCGAAAACAATGAGCAGTTCTTC. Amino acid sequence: CASRTSENNEQFF.

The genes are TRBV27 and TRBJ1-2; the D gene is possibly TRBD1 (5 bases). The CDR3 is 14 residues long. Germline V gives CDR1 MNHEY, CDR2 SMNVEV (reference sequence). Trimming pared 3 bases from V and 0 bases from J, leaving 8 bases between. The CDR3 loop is CASSFGGSNYGYTF. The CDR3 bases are TGTGCCAGCAGTTTCGGGGGTTCTAACTATGGCTACACCTTC.

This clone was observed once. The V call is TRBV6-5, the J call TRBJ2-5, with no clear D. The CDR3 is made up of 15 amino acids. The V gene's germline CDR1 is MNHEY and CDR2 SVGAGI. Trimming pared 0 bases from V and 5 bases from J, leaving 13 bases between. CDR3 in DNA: TGTGCCAGCAGTTACTCTCTTCTCGTCACGGAGACCCAGTACTTC. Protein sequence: CASSYSLLVTETQYF.

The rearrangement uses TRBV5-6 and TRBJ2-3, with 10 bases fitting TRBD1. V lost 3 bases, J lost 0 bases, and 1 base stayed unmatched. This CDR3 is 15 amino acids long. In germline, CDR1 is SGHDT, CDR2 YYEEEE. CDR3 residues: CASSSGQGSTDTQYF. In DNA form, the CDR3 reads TGTGCCAGCAGCTCGGGACAGGGGAGCACAGATACGCAGTATTTT.

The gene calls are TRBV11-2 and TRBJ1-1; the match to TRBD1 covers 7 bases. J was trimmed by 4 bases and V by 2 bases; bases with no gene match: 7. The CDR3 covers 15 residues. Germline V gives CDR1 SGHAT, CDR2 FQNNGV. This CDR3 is CASSLSRRGTTEAFF. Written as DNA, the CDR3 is TGTGCCAGCAGCTTATCACGCAGGGGGACCACTGAAGCTTTCTTT. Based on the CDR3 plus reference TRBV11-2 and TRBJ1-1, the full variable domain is EAGVAQSPRYKIIEKRQSVAFWCNPISGHATLYWYQQILGQGPKLLIQFQNNGVVDDSQLPKDRFSAERLKGVDSTLKIQPAKLEDSAVYLCASSLSRRGTTEAFFGQGTRLTVV.

The CDR3 reads CASSSTRDRGLQPQHF. The CDR3 DNA sequence: TGTGCCAGCAGCTCGACCCGGGACAGGGGATTGCAGCCCCAGCATTTT. The V gene is TRBV5-6, the J gene TRBJ1-5; TRBD1 aligns across 10 bases. V shed 3 bases, J shed 7 bases, and the junction held 10 bases outside the gene matches. The CDR3 is 16 amino acids. Germline CDR1 is SGHDT and CDR2 is YYEEEE.

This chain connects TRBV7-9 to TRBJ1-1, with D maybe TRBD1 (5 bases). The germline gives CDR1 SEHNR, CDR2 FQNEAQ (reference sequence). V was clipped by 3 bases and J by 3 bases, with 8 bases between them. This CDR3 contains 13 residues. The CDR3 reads CASSFEGDTEAFF. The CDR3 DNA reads TGTGCCAGCAGCTTTGAAGGGGACACTGAAGCTTTCTTT.

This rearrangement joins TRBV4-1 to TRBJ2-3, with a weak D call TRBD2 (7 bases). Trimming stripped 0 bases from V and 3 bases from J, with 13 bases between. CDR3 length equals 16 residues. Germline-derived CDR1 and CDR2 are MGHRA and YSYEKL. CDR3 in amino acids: CASSQDRGGETDTQYF. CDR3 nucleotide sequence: TGCGCCAGCAGCCAAGACCGCGGGGGCGAAACAGATACGCAGTATTTT.

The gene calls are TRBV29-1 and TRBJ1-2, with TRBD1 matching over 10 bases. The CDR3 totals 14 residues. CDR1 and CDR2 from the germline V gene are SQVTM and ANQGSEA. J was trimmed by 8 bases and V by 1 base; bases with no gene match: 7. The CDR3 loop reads CSVEVLDRGHGYTF. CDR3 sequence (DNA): TGCAGCGTTGAAGTTCTCGACAGGGGGCACGGCTACACCTTC.

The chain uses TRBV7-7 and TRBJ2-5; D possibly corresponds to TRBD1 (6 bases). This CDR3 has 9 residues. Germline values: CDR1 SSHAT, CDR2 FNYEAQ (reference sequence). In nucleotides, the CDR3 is TGTGCTAGCGAGGGGGTCCAGTACTTC. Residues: CASEGVQYF.

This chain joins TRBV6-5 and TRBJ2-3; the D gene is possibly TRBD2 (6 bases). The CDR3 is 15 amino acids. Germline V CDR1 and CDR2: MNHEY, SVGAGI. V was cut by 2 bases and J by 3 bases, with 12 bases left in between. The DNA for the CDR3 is TGTGCCAGCAGTTACGGGCAGGGACTGACAGATACGCAGTATTTT. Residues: CASSYGQGLTDTQYF.

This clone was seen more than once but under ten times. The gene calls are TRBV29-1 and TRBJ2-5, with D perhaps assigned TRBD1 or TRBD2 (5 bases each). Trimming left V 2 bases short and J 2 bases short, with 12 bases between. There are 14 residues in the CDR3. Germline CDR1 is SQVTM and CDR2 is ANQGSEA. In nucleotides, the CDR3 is TGCAGCGTTGAACCGGTAGGGGAGCAAGAGACCCAGTACTTC. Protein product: CSVEPVGEQETQYF. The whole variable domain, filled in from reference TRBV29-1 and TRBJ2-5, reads SAVISQKPSRDICQRGTSLTIQCQVDSQVTMMFWYRQQPGQSLTLIATANQGSEATYESGFVIDKFPISRPNLTFSTLTVSNMSPEDSSIYLCSVEPVGEQETQYFGPGTRLLVL.

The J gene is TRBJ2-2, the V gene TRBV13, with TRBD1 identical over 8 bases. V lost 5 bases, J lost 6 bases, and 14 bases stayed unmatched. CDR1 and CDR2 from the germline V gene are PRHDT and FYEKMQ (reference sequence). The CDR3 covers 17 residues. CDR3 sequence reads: CASSTTDRDLLSGELFF. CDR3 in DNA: TGTGCCAGCAGCACTACGGACAGGGACCTCTTGTCCGGGGAGCTGTTTTTT.